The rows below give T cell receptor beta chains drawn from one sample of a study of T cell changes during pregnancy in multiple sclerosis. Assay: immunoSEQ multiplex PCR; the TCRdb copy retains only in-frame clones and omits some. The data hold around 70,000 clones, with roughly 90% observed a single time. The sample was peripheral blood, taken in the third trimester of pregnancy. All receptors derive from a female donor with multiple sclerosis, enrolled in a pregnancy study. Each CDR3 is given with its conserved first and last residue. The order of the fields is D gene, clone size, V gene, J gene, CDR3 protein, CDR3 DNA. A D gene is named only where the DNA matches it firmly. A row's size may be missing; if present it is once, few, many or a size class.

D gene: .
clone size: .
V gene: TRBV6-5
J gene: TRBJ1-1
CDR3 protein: CASSYLQGWNTEAFF
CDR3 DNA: TGTGCCAGCAGTTACTTGCAGGGATGGAACACTGAAGCTTTCTTT

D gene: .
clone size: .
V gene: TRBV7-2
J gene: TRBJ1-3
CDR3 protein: CASSISTAGGNTIYF
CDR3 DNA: TGTGCCAGCAGCATTTCGACAGCTGGAGGAAACACCATATATTTT

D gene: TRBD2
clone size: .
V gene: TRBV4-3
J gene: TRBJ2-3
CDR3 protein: CASSQDFTSADTQYF
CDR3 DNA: TGCGCCAGCAGCCAAGATTTTACTAGCGCAGATACGCAGTATTTT

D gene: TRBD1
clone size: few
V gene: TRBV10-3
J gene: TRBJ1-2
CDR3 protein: CATGQGVSGYTF
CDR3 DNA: TGTGCCACCGGACAGGGTGTGAGTGGCTACACCTTC

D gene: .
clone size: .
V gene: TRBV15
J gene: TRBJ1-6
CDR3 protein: CATSRAPPGQGPYNSPLHF
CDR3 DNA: TGTGCCACCAGCAGAGCGCCCCCGGGACAAGGCCCCTATAATTCACCCCTCCACTTT

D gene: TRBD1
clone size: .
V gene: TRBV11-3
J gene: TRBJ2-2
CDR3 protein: CASSPRQGSGSGELFF
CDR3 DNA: TGTGCCAGCAGCCCCCGACAGGGTTCGGGATCCGGGGAGCTGTTTTTT

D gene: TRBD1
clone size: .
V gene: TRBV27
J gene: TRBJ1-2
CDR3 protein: CASSLSGTALGGYTF
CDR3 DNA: TGTGCCAGCAGCCTTTCCGGGACAGCGCTCGGCGGCTACACCTTC

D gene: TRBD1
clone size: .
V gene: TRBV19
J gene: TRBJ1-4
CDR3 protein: CATGVTGTEKLFF
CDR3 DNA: TGTGCCACAGGGGTGACAGGGACTGAAAAACTGTTTTTT

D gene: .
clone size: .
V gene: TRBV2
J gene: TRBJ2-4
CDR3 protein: CASRAVGASFNIQYF
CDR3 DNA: TGTGCCAGCAGGGCCGTTGGGGCCTCTTTCAACATTCAGTACTTC

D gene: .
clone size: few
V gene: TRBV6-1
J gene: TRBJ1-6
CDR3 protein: CASSGRSLNSPLHF
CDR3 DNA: TGTGCCAGCAGTGGTCGGTCCTTAAATTCACCCCTCCACTTT

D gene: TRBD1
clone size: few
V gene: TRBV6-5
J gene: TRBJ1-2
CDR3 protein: CASSLDREFYGYTF
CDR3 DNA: TGTGCCAGCAGCTTGGACAGGGAGTTCTATGGCTACACCTTC

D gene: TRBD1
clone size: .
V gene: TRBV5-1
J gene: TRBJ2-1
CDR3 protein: CASRDRADEQFF
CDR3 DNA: TGCGCCAGCAGAGACAGGGCCGATGAGCAGTTCTTC

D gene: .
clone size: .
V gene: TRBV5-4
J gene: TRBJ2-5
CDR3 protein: CASSSRQYQETQYF
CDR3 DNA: TGTGCCAGCAGCTCCCGACAGTACCAAGAGACCCAGTACTTC

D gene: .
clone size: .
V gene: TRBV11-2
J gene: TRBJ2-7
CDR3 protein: CASSQTSLPSYEQYF
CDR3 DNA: TGTGCCAGCAGCCAAACTAGCTTACCCTCCTACGAGCAGTACTTC

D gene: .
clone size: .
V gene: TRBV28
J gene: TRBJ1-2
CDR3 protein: CASSLVGGRYGYTF
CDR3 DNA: TGTGCCAGCAGTTTAGTTGGGGGCCGCTATGGCTACACCTTC

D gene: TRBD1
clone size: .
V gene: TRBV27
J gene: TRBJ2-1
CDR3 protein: CASSLGQMYNEQFF
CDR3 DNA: TGTGCCAGCAGTTTGGGACAGATGTACAATGAGCAGTTCTTC

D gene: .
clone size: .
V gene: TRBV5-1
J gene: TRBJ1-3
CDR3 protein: CASSLGEAENTIYF
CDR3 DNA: TGCGCCAGCAGCTTAGGCGAGGCGGAAAACACCATATATTTT

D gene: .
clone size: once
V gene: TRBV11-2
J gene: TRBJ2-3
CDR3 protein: CASRSTRYSTDTQYF
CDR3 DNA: TGTGCCAGCAGATCAACTCGCTATAGCACAGATACGCAGTATTTT

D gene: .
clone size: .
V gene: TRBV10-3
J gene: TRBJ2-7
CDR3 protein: CASGVGGLNEQYF
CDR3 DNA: TGTGCCTCAGGGGTCGGGGGGCTGAACGAGCAGTACTTC

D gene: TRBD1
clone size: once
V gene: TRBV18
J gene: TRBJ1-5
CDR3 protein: CASSPPGQGYSNQPQHF
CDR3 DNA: TGTGCCAGCTCACCACCGGGACAGGGTTATAGCAATCAGCCCCAGCATTTT

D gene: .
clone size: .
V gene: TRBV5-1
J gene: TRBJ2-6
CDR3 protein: CASSAGQFSGANVLTF
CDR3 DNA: TGCGCCAGCAGCGCCGGACAGTTCTCTGGGGCCAACGTCCTGACTTTC

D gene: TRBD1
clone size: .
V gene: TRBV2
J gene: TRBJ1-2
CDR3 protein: CASSRQGDGYTF
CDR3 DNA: TGTGCCAGCAGTCGACAGGGCGATGGCTACACCTTC

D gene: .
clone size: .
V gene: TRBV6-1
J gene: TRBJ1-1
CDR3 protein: CASSEAGGRRQAFF
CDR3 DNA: TGTGCCAGCAGTGAAGCGGGGGGGAGGAGGCAAGCTTTCTTT

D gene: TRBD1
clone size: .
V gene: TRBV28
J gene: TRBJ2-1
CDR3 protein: CASSFFRQGDEQFF
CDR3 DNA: TGTGCCAGCAGTTTTTTCCGACAGGGCGATGAGCAGTTCTTC

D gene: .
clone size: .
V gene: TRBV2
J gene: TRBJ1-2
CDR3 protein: CASSTGRNGYTF
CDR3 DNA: TGTGCCAGCAGCACAGGACGGAATGGCTACACCTTC

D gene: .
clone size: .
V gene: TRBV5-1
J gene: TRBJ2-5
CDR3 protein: CASSLAGWGPETQYF
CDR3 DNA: TGCGCCAGCAGCTTGGCAGGGTGGGGGCCAGAGACCCAGTACTTC

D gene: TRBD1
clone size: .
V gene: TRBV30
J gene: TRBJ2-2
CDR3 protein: CAWRFDRVSGELFF
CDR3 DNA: TGTGCCTGGAGATTCGACAGGGTTTCCGGGGAGCTGTTTTTT

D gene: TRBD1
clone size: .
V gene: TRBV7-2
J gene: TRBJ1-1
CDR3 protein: CASSFRQGAEAFF
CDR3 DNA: TGTGCCAGCAGCTTTCGACAGGGAGCTGAAGCTTTCTTT

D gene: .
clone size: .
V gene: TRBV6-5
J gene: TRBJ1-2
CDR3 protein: CASSLNGRGYTF
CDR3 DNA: TGTGCCAGCAGTTTAAACGGTCGGGGCTACACCTTC

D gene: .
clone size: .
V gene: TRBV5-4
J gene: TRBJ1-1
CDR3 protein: CASISPTGTTEAFF
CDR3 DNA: TGTGCCAGCATCTCCCCTACAGGGACCACTGAAGCTTTCTTT

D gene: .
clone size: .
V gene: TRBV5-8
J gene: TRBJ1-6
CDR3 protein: CASRSLWGPYNSPLHF
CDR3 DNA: TGTGCCAGCAGGAGTTTGTGGGGGCCCTATAATTCACCCCTCCACTTT

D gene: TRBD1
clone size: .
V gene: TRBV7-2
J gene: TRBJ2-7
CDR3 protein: CASSPTGPYEQYF
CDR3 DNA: TGTGCCAGCAGTCCGACAGGGCCCTACGAGCAGTACTTC

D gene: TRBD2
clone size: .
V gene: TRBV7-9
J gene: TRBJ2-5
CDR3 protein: CASPLEPSGGRARRSQYF
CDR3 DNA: TGTGCCAGCCCCTTAGAACCTAGCGGGGGGCGAGCACGAAGGTCCCAGTACTTC

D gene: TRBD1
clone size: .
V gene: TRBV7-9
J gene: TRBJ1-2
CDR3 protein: CASLRTETGQNYGYTF
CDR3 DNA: TGTGCCAGCCTTCGGACTGAGACAGGGCAGAACTATGGCTACACCTTC

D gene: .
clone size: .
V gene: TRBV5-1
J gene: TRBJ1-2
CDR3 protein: CASSFTENYGYTF
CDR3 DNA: TGCGCCAGCAGCTTCACAGAGAACTATGGCTACACCTTC

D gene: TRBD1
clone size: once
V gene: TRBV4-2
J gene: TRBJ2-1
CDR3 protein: CASSHDRGSYNEQFF
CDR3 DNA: TGTGCCAGCAGCCATGACAGGGGCTCCTACAATGAGCAGTTCTTC

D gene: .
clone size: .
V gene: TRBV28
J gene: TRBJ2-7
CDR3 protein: CASSLGRYEQYF
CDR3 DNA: TGTGCCAGCAGTTTAGGGCGCTACGAGCAGTACTTC

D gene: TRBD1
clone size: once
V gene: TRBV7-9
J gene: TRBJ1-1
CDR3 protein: CASSFGDRNTEAFF
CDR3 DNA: TGTGCCAGCAGCTTTGGGGACAGGAACACTGAAGCTTTCTTT

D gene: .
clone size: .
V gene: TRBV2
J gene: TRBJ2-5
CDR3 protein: CASNYPQETQYF
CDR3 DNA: TGTGCCAGCAACTATCCCCAAGAGACCCAGTACTTC

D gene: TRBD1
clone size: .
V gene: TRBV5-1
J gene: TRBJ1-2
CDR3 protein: CASSHRGYNYGYTF
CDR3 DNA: TGCGCCAGCAGCCACAGGGGCTACAACTATGGCTACACCTTC

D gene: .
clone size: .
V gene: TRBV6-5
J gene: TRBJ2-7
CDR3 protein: CASTHGGGEQYF
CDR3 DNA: TGTGCCAGCACCCACGGAGGTGGTGAGCAGTACTTC

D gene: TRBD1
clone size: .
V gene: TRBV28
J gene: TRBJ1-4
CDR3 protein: CASSLSGTGGSSRNEKLFF
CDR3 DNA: TGTGCCAGCAGTTTATCTGGGACAGGTGGCTCGAGCCGAAATGAAAAACTGTTTTTT

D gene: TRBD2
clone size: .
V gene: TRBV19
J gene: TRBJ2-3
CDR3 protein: CASSTRLAGYTDTQYF
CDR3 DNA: TGTGCCAGTAGTACCAGACTAGCGGGGTACACAGATACGCAGTATTTT

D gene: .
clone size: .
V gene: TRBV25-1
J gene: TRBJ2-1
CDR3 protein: CASSESGYNEQFF
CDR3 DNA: TGTGCCAGCAGTGAATCGGGGTACAATGAGCAGTTCTTC

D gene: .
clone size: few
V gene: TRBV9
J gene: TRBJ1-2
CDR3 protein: CASSVGRGYGYTF
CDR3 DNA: TGTGCCAGCAGCGTAGGGAGGGGCTATGGCTACACCTTC

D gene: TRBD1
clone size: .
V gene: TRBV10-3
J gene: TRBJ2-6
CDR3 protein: CAISESGQGSGANVLTF
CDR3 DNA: TGTGCCATCAGTGAGTCGGGACAGGGCTCTGGGGCCAACGTCCTGACTTTC

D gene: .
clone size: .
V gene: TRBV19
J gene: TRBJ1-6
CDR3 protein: CASSTRQAGSYNSPLHF
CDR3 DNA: TGTGCCAGTAGTACCCGACAGGCTGGCTCCTATAATTCACCCCTCCACTTT

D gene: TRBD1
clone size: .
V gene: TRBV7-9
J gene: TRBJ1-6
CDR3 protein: CASSQQQGSSYNSPLHF
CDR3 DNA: TGTGCCAGCAGCCAGCAACAGGGGAGCTCCTATAATTCACCCCTCCACTTT

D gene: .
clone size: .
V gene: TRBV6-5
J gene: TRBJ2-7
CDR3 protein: CASSWTSSYEQYF
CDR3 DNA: TGTGCCAGCAGTTGGACTTCATCCTACGAGCAGTACTTC

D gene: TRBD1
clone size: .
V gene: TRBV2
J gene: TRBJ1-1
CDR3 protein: CASTGTVFNAEAFF
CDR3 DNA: TGTGCCAGCACAGGGACAGTTTTTAATGCTGAAGCTTTCTTT